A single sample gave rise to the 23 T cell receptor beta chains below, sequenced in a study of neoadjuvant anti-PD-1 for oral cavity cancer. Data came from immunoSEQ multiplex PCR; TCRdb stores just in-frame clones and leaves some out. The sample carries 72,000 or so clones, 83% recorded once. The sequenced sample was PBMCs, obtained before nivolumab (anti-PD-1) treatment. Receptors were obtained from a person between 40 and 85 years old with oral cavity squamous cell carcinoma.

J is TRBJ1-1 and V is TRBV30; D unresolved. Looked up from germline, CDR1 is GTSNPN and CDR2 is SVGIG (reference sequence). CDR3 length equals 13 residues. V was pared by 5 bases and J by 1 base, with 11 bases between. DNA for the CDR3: TGTGCCTGGCTCGGTGCAGGGAACACTGAAGCTTTCTTT. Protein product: CAWLGAGNTEAFF. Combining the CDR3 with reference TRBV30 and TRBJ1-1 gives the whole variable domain SQTIHQWPATLVQPVGSPLSLECTVEGTSNPNLYWYRQAAGRGLQLLFYSVGIGQISSEVPQNLSASRPQDRQFILSSKKLLLSDSGFYLCAWLGAGNTEAFFGQGTRLTVV.

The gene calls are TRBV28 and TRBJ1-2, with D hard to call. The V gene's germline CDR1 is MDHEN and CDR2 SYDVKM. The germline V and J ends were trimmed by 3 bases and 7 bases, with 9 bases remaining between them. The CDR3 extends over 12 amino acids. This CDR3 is CASSFGERGYTF. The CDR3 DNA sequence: TGTGCCAGCAGTTTCGGGGAGCGTGGCTACACCTTC.

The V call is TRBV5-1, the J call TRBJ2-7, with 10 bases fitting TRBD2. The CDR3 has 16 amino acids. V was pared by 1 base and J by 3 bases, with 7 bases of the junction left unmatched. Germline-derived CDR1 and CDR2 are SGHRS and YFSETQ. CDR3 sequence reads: CASSLSSGTSVYEQYF. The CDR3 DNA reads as TGCGCCAGCAGCTTGAGTTCCGGGACTAGCGTCTACGAGCAGTACTTC.

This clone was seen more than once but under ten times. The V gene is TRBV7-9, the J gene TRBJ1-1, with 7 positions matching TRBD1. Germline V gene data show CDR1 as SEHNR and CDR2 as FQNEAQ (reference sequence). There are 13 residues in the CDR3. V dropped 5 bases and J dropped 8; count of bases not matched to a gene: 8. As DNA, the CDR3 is TGTGCCAGCAGCCCCGACAGGGTATCAGAAGCTTTCTTT. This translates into CASSPDRVSEAFF.

CDR3 in DNA: TGTGCCAGCAGCTCCAGACAGGGGCGACCCGGGAACTATGGCTACACCTTC. Amino acids: CASSSRQGRPGNYGYTF. The genes are TRBV7-9 and TRBJ1-2; 8 nucleotides line up with TRBD1. This CDR3 has 17 amino acids. The trim removed 4 bases at V and 2 bases at J, leaving 12 bases unmatched. In germline, CDR1 is SEHNR, CDR2 FQNEAQ (reference sequence).

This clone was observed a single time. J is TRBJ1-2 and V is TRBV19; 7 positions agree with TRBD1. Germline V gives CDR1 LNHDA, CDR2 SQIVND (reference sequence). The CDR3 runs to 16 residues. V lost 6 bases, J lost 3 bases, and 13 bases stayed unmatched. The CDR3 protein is CASSRYFGRGDYGYTF. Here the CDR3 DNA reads TGTGCCAGTAGCAGGTACTTCGGCAGGGGGGACTATGGCTACACCTTC. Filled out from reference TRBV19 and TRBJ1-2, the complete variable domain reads DGGITQSPKYLFRKEGQNVTLSCEQNLNHDAMYWYRQDPGQGLRLIYYSQIVNDFQKGDIAEGYSVSREKKESFPLTVTSAQKNPTAFYLCASSRYFGRGDYGYTFGSGTRLTVV.

The DNA for the CDR3 is TGTGCCAGTAGTATCCGCTCGGGGAGGGGGATTTCACCCCTCCACTTT. The encoded protein is CASSIRSGRGISPLHF. The V and J genes are TRBV19 and TRBJ1-6; D is possibly TRBD1 (6 bases). Deletions cut 3 bases from V and 9 bases from J, with 18 bases between. The CDR3 length is 16 residues. From germline, CDR1 is LNHDA and CDR2 SQIVND (reference sequence).

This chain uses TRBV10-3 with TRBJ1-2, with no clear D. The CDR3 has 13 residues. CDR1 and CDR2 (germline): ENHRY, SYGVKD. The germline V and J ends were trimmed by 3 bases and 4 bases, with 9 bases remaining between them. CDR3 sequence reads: CAISDDGAYGYTF. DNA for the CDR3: TGTGCCATCAGTGACGACGGCGCCTATGGCTACACCTTC.

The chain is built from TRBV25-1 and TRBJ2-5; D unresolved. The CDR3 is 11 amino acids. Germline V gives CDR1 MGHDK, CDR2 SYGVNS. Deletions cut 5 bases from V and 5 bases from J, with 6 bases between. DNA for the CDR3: TGTGCCAGCAGTAGGTGGGAGACCCAGTACTTC. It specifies CASSRWETQYF.

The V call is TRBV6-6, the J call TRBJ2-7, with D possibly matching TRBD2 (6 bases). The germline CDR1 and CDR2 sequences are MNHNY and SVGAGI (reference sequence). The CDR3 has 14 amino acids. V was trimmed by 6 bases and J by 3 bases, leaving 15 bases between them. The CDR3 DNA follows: TGTGCCAGCAGCGTCACTAGCCGAAGCTACGAGCAGTACTTC. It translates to CASSVTSRSYEQYF.

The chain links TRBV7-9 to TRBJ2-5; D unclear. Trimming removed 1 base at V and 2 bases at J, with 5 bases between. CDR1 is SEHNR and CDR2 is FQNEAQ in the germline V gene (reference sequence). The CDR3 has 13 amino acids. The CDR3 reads CASSLVRQETQYF. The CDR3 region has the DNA TGTGCCAGCAGCTTAGTCAGACAAGAGACCCAGTACTTC.

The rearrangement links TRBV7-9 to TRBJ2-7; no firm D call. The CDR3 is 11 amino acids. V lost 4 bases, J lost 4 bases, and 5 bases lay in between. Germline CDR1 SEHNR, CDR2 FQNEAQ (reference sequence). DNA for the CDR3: TGTGCCAGCAGCTCAGTGTACGAGCAGTACTTC. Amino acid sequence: CASSSVYEQYF.

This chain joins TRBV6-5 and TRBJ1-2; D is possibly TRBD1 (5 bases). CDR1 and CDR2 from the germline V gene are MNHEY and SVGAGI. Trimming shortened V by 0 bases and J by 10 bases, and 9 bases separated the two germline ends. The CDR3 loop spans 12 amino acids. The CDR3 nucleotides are TGTGCCAGCAGTTACTCCACAGGATCCTACACCTTC. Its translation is CASSYSTGSYTF.

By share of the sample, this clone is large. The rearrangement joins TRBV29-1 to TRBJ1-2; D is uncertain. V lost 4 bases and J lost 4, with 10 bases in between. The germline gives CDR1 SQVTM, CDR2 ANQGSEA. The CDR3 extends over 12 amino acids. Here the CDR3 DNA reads TGCAGCGTTGCCCCCGACGGCTATGGCTACACCTTC. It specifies CSVAPDGYGYTF.

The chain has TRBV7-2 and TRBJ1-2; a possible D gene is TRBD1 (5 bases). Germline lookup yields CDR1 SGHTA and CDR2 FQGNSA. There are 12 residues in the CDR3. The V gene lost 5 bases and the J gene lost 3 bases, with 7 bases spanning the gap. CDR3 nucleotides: TGTGCCAGCAGCAGGGGAGACTATGGCTACACCTTC. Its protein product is CASSRGDYGYTF.

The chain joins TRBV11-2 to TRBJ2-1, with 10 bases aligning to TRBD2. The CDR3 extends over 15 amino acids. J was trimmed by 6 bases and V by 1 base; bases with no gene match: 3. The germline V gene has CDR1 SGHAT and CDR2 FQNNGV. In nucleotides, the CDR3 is TGTGCCAGCAGCTTAGGGACTAGCGGCCTCAATGAGCAGTTCTTC. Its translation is CASSLGTSGLNEQFF.

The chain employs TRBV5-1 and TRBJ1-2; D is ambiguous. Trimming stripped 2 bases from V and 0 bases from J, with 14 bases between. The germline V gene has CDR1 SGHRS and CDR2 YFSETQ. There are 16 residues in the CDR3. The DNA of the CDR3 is TGCGCCAGCAGCTTCCTCTTACAGAAAGCTAACTATGGCTACACCTTC. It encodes CASSFLLQKANYGYTF.

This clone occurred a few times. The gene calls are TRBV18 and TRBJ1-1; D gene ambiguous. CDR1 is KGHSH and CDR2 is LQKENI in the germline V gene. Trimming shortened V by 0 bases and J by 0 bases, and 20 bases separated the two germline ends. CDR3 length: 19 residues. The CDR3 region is CASSPPYLRRTIMNTEAFF. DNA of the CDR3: TGTGCCAGCTCACCACCGTATCTCCGGCGCACTATAATGAACACTGAAGCTTTCTTT.

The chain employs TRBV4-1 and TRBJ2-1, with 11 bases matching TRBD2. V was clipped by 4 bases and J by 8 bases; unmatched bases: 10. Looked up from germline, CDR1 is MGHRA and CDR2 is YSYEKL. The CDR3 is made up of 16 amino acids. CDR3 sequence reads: CASSRNPGLAADEQFF. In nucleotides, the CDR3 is TGCGCCAGCAGCCGAAACCCGGGACTAGCGGCGGATGAGCAGTTCTTC.

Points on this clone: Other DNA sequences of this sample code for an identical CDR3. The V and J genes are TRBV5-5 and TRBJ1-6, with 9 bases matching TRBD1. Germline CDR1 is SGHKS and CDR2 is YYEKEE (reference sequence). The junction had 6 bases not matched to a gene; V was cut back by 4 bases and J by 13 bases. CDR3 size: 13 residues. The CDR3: CASSTRDREPLHF. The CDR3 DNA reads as TGTGCCAGCAGCACCCGGGACAGGGAGCCCCTCCACTTT.

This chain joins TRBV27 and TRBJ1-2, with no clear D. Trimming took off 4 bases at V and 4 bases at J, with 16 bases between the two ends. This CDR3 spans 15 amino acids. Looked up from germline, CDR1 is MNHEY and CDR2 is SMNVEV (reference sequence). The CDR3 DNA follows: TGTGCCAGCAGTTCACAGCCTAGTCTTCCCTATGGCTACACCTTC. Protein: CASSSQPSLPYGYTF.

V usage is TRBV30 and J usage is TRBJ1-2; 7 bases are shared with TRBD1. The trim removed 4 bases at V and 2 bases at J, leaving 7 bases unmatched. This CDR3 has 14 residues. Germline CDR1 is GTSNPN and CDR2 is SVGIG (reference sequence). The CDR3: CAWTFRDRNYGYTF. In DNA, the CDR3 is TGTGCCTGGACCTTCCGGGACAGAAACTATGGCTACACCTTC.

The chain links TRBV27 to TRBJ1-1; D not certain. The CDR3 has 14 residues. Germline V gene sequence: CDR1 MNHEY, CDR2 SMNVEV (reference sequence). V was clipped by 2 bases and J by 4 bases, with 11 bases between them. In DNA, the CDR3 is TGTGCCAGCAGTTTAAAGGTCTCGGTCACTGAAGCTTTCTTT. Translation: CASSLKVSVTEAFF.